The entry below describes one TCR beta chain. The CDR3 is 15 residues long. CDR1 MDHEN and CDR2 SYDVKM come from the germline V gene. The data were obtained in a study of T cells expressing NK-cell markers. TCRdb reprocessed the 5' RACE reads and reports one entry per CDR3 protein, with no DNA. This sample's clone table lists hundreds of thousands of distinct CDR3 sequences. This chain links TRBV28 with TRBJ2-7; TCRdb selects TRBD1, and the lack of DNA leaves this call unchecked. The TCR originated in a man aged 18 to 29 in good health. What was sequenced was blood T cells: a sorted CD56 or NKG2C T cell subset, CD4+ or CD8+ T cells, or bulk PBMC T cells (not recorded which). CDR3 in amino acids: CASRVGQGIIYEQYF.